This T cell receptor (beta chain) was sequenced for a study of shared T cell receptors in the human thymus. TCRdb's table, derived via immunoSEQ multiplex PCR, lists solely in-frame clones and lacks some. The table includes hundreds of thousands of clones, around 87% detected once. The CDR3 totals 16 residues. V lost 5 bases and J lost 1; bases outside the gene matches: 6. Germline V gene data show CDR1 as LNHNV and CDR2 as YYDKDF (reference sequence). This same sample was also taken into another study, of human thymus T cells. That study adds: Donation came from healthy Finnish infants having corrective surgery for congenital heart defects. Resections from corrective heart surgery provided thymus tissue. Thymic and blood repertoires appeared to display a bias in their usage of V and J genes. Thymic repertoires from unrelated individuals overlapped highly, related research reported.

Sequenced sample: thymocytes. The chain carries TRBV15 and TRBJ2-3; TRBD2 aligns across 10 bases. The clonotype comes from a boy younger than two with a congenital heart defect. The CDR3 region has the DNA TGTGCCACCAGCCCACGGACTAGCGGACGCACAGATACGCAGTATTTT. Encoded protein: CATSPRTSGRTDTQYF.